The rows below give T cell receptor beta chains drawn from one sample of a study of blood T cell repertoires in COVID-19. Measured with immunoSEQ multiplex PCR; TCRdb has only the in-frame clones, and not every one. The sample records some 130,000 clones, around 88% being singletons. Sequenced sample: peripheral blood. The receptors stem from a man in his sixties with COVID-19, enrolled during active disease. Each CDR3 is given with its conserved first and last residue. Fields, in order: CDR3 DNA, CDR3 protein, D gene, J gene, clone size, V gene. The D gene is left open where the match is weak. Only part of the rows carry a size: once, few, many, or a class if the clone is expanded.

CDR3nt: TGTGCCAGCAGCAGGGGCTTCAATCAGCCCCAGCATTTT; CDR3aa: CASSRGFNQPQHF; d_gene: .; j_gene: TRBJ1-5; abundance: once; v_gene: TRBV3-1/TRBV3-2
CDR3nt: TGCGCCAGCAGCTTGGCCGGGGTCCAGGATAATGAAAAACTGTTTTTT; CDR3aa: CASSLAGVQDNEKLFF; d_gene: .; j_gene: TRBJ1-4; abundance: .; v_gene: TRBV5-1
CDR3nt: TGTGCCAGCAGCTTAGGGCGGGGGGGCTCTGAAGCTTTCTTT; CDR3aa: CASSLGRGGSEAFF; d_gene: .; j_gene: TRBJ1-1; abundance: .; v_gene: TRBV11-1
CDR3nt: TGTGCCAGCAGCCAAAGCACGGACTATGGCTACACCTTC; CDR3aa: CASSQSTDYGYTF; d_gene: .; j_gene: TRBJ1-2; abundance: .; v_gene: TRBV14
CDR3nt: TGTGCCAGCAGTGCCCAGACAGGGACCTACACAGATACGCAGTATTTT; CDR3aa: CASSAQTGTYTDTQYF; d_gene: TRBD1; j_gene: TRBJ2-3; abundance: .; v_gene: TRBV2
CDR3nt: TGTGCCAGCAGTGTGCGGGGGGGCAATGAGCAGTTCTTC; CDR3aa: CASSVRGGNEQFF; d_gene: TRBD2; j_gene: TRBJ2-1; abundance: .; v_gene: TRBV6-4
CDR3nt: TGCAGCGTTGAGAAGGTGCGGCCGCGGATTACCTTC; CDR3aa: CSVEKVRPRITF; d_gene: .; j_gene: TRBJ1-2; abundance: .; v_gene: TRBV29-1
CDR3nt: TGTGCCAGCAGCTGGGCCGGAGCGGTAACTTTGGATGAGCAGTTCTTC; CDR3aa: CASSWAGAVTLDEQFF; d_gene: .; j_gene: TRBJ2-1; abundance: .; v_gene: TRBV5-5
CDR3nt: TGTGCCAGCAGTACACAGGATAGCACAGATACGCAGTATTTT; CDR3aa: CASSTQDSTDTQYF; d_gene: .; j_gene: TRBJ2-3; abundance: .; v_gene: TRBV27
CDR3nt: TGTGCCAGCAGAACGGGAATCTATAGCAATCAGCCCCAGCATTTT; CDR3aa: CASRTGIYSNQPQHF; d_gene: .; j_gene: TRBJ1-5; abundance: .; v_gene: TRBV27
CDR3nt: TGTGCCAGCAGCATTGTCCCCTTAGCGGGAGTCTCTGAGCAGTTCTTC; CDR3aa: CASSIVPLAGVSEQFF; d_gene: TRBD2; j_gene: TRBJ2-1; abundance: .; v_gene: TRBV5-5
CDR3nt: TGCAGCGTTGACAGGGGAGACATTCAGTACTTC; CDR3aa: CSVDRGDIQYF; d_gene: .; j_gene: TRBJ2-4; abundance: .; v_gene: TRBV29-1
CDR3nt: TGTGCCAGTAGTATAGCCAGTTACGTCTACGAGCAGTACTTC; CDR3aa: CASSIASYVYEQYF; d_gene: .; j_gene: TRBJ2-7; abundance: .; v_gene: TRBV19
CDR3nt: TGTGCCAGCAGCTTAGGGGCTATAGAGACCCAGTACTTC; CDR3aa: CASSLGAIETQYF; d_gene: .; j_gene: TRBJ2-5; abundance: .; v_gene: TRBV7-2
CDR3nt: TGTGCCACCAGTGATTTCGGTCGGGGTAGCGGCCGCAATGAGCAGTTCTTC; CDR3aa: CATSDFGRGSGRNEQFF; d_gene: .; j_gene: TRBJ2-1; abundance: .; v_gene: TRBV24-1
CDR3nt: TGTGCCAGCACTCCGGCAGGGGGTAATAATTCACCCCTCCACTTT; CDR3aa: CASTPAGGNNSPLHF; d_gene: TRBD1; j_gene: TRBJ1-6; abundance: .; v_gene: TRBV6-5
CDR3nt: TGTGCCAGCAGCCAAGAATGGGGACAGAACTCTGGAAACACCATATATTTT; CDR3aa: CASSQEWGQNSGNTIYF; d_gene: TRBD1; j_gene: TRBJ1-3; abundance: .; v_gene: TRBV4-2
CDR3nt: TGCGCCAGCAGCTCAAATGGACAGGGGGATTCGATCAAGCCCCAGCATTTT; CDR3aa: CASSSNGQGDSIKPQHF; d_gene: TRBD1; j_gene: TRBJ1-5; abundance: few; v_gene: TRBV5-1
CDR3nt: TGTGCCAGCAGTTACTCGAGGCGGAGGACAGTGCATGGCTACACCTTC; CDR3aa: CASSYSRRRTVHGYTF; d_gene: .; j_gene: TRBJ1-2; abundance: .; v_gene: TRBV6-5
CDR3nt: TGTGCCAGCAGCACCCCTACGGGAAAGGGTTCCTACGAGCAGTACTTC; CDR3aa: CASSTPTGKGSYEQYF; d_gene: .; j_gene: TRBJ2-7; abundance: .; v_gene: TRBV5-4
CDR3nt: TGTGCCAGCAGTTTGCAGCCGAGAGGAGAGACCCAGTACTTC; CDR3aa: CASSLQPRGETQYF; d_gene: .; j_gene: TRBJ2-5; abundance: .; v_gene: TRBV27
CDR3nt: TGTGCCAGCAGCAGAGACCGGACAGGACGATATGGCTACACCTTC; CDR3aa: CASSRDRTGRYGYTF; d_gene: TRBD1; j_gene: TRBJ1-2; abundance: medium-sized; v_gene: TRBV5-4
CDR3nt: TGTGCCAGCAGCTTATGGCTAGCGGGGGGGCGAGGAGATACGCAGTATTTT; CDR3aa: CASSLWLAGGRGDTQYF; d_gene: TRBD2; j_gene: TRBJ2-3; abundance: .; v_gene: TRBV7-2
CDR3nt: TGCAGCGTCAATCAGGACAGCTTGAACACTGAAGCTTTCTTT; CDR3aa: CSVNQDSLNTEAFF; d_gene: .; j_gene: TRBJ1-1; abundance: .; v_gene: TRBV29-1
CDR3nt: TGCGCCAGCAGCCAAACTTCCCGGGACTTTCTGTCTGGAAACACCATATATTTT; CDR3aa: CASSQTSRDFLSGNTIYF; d_gene: .; j_gene: TRBJ1-3; abundance: .; v_gene: TRBV4-1
CDR3nt: TGCAGTGCTTACGACAGGGGTCGCTACACCTTC; CDR3aa: CSAYDRGRYTF; d_gene: TRBD1; j_gene: TRBJ1-2; abundance: .; v_gene: TRBV20-1
CDR3nt: TGTGCCAGTACCCCCACGGCGGACAGGGCGGATCACTATGGCTACACCTTC; CDR3aa: CASTPTADRADHYGYTF; d_gene: TRBD1; j_gene: TRBJ1-2; abundance: .; v_gene: TRBV19
CDR3nt: TGTGCCAGCAGTGCGGGACAAACTAACTATGGCTACACCTTC; CDR3aa: CASSAGQTNYGYTF; d_gene: .; j_gene: TRBJ1-2; abundance: .; v_gene: TRBV2
CDR3nt: TGTGCCACCAACCCGGGCCCGGACTTCAACACTGAAGCTTTCTTT; CDR3aa: CATNPGPDFNTEAFF; d_gene: .; j_gene: TRBJ1-1; abundance: .; v_gene: TRBV6-5
CDR3nt: TGTGCCAGCAGTTTATGGAGCGGGCGAGGGGAGGGCACTGAAGCTTTCTTT; CDR3aa: CASSLWSGRGEGTEAFF; d_gene: .; j_gene: TRBJ1-1; abundance: .; v_gene: TRBV28
CDR3nt: TGTGCCAGCAGACTACAAGCTTCTGGGGCCAACGTCCTGACTTTC; CDR3aa: CASRLQASGANVLTF; d_gene: .; j_gene: TRBJ2-6; abundance: .; v_gene: TRBV6-5
CDR3nt: TGCGCCAGCAGCCAAGATCCAGGTACCGGGGAGCTGTTTTTT; CDR3aa: CASSQDPGTGELFF; d_gene: .; j_gene: TRBJ2-2; abundance: few; v_gene: TRBV4-1
CDR3nt: TGTGCCAGCAGCGCGCCTGGGGGGACTAGCGGGTACAATGAGCAGTTCTTC; CDR3aa: CASSAPGGTSGYNEQFF; d_gene: TRBD2; j_gene: TRBJ2-1; abundance: .; v_gene: TRBV9
CDR3nt: TGTGCCAGCAGCCAAGATGAGAATGAGCAGTTCTTC; CDR3aa: CASSQDENEQFF; d_gene: .; j_gene: TRBJ2-1; abundance: .; v_gene: TRBV3-1/TRBV3-2
CDR3nt: TGTGCCAGCAGCTTTAGCGGGGAGGACGAGCAGTACTTC; CDR3aa: CASSFSGEDEQYF; d_gene: TRBD2; j_gene: TRBJ2-7; abundance: .; v_gene: TRBV7-8
CDR3nt: TGTGCCAGCAGGACAAGTGAAGCTTTCTTT; CDR3aa: CASRTSEAFF; d_gene: .; j_gene: TRBJ1-1; abundance: .; v_gene: TRBV6-6
CDR3nt: TGTGCCAGCAGCGCTCCGGGACTAGCATTATCCGGGGAGCTGTTTTTT; CDR3aa: CASSAPGLALSGELFF; d_gene: TRBD2; j_gene: TRBJ2-2; abundance: .; v_gene: TRBV2
CDR3nt: TGTGCCAGCAGTTACTCTTGGGGAGGGGATCAGCCCCAGCATTTT; CDR3aa: CASSYSWGGDQPQHF; d_gene: .; j_gene: TRBJ1-5; abundance: .; v_gene: TRBV6-5
CDR3nt: TGTGCCAGCAGTTTACAACGGACGGGGGGGTACGAGCAGTACTTC; CDR3aa: CASSLQRTGGYEQYF; d_gene: TRBD2; j_gene: TRBJ2-7; abundance: .; v_gene: TRBV28
CDR3nt: TGTGCCAGCAGTGAATCTCCGGGAGTCTCCTACGAGCAGTACTTC; CDR3aa: CASSESPGVSYEQYF; d_gene: .; j_gene: TRBJ2-7; abundance: .; v_gene: TRBV2
CDR3nt: TGTGCCAGCAGTCTGGGACAGGGTTCAGTAACTAATGAAAAACTGTTTTTT; CDR3aa: CASSLGQGSVTNEKLFF; d_gene: TRBD1; j_gene: TRBJ1-4; abundance: .; v_gene: TRBV6-6
CDR3nt: TGCGCCAGCAGCTTGGCCGAGACATCCATGAACACTGAAGCTTTCTTT; CDR3aa: CASSLAETSMNTEAFF; d_gene: .; j_gene: TRBJ1-1; abundance: .; v_gene: TRBV5-1
CDR3nt: TGTGCCAGTAGTATAATGACACCGGGACAGTTCTCACCCCTCCACTTT; CDR3aa: CASSIMTPGQFSPLHF; d_gene: TRBD1; j_gene: TRBJ1-6; abundance: once; v_gene: TRBV19
CDR3nt: TGCGCCAGCAGTCCAGGATGGCCAGCAGACCGTGGTGAGACCCAGTACTTC; CDR3aa: CASSPGWPADRGETQYF; d_gene: .; j_gene: TRBJ2-5; abundance: .; v_gene: TRBV5-1
CDR3nt: TGTGCCAGCAGTTACGCGGACAGTAATAATTCACCCCTCCACTTT; CDR3aa: CASSYADSNNSPLHF; d_gene: .; j_gene: TRBJ1-6; abundance: .; v_gene: TRBV6-5
CDR3nt: TGTGCTTCTGACAGGGGGCCTGGAAACACCATATATTTT; CDR3aa: CASDRGPGNTIYF; d_gene: TRBD1; j_gene: TRBJ1-3; abundance: .; v_gene: TRBV30
CDR3nt: TGTGCCAGTAGTAGGGACAGGGTGTATAATTCACCCCTCCACTTT; CDR3aa: CASSRDRVYNSPLHF; d_gene: TRBD1; j_gene: TRBJ1-6; abundance: .; v_gene: TRBV19
CDR3nt: TGTGCCAGCAGCCGCGGGACCCTAGGCACAGATACGCAGTATTTT; CDR3aa: CASSRGTLGTDTQYF; d_gene: .; j_gene: TRBJ2-3; abundance: .; v_gene: TRBV11-2
CDR3nt: TGTGCCAGCAGAAAAAGTAGGGGTGGCACTGAAGCTTTCTTT; CDR3aa: CASRKSRGGTEAFF; d_gene: .; j_gene: TRBJ1-1; abundance: .; v_gene: TRBV6-5
CDR3nt: TGTGCCAGCAGCTTACAAGGGGCGAGGACTGAAGCTTTCTTT; CDR3aa: CASSLQGARTEAFF; d_gene: .; j_gene: TRBJ1-1; abundance: .; v_gene: TRBV7-8
CDR3nt: TGTGCCAGCAGCCCCCGACAGGGACGGAGCACTGAAGCTTTCTTT; CDR3aa: CASSPRQGRSTEAFF; d_gene: TRBD1; j_gene: TRBJ1-1; abundance: .; v_gene: TRBV7-6
CDR3nt: TGTGCCAGCAGAGCAACTGACCGAGCGTATGAGCAGTTCTTC; CDR3aa: CASRATDRAYEQFF; d_gene: .; j_gene: TRBJ2-1; abundance: .; v_gene: TRBV2
CDR3nt: TGTGCCAGCAGCCTAGCGGGGGGATTATACGAGCAGTACTTC; CDR3aa: CASSLAGGLYEQYF; d_gene: TRBD2; j_gene: TRBJ2-7; abundance: .; v_gene: TRBV13
CDR3nt: TGTGCCAGCATCCCTTTCCCGGACAGGGTAGAAGGCTACACCTTC; CDR3aa: CASIPFPDRVEGYTF; d_gene: TRBD1; j_gene: TRBJ1-2; abundance: .; v_gene: TRBV5-4